What follows is one T cell receptor (beta chain) and its context. Its antigen is unidentified. This specimen belongs to a study of T cells after yellow fever vaccination. Across the study: Fractions of low cell number were prepared using SMART-Seq v4 Ultra Low Input. The study, taken as a whole, reports: Subsequent to the booster, the majority of primary-vaccination clones reappeared (less than 97% CD4, 70% to 90% CD8). Overall, a small share of clonotypes was seen in both CD4 and CD8 compartments.

TCRdb used MiXCR to reprocess the 5' RACE reads, holding one entry per CDR3 protein. The sample yields about 550,000 distinct CDR3 sequences, around 21% seen once. Germline V gene data show CDR1 as SGHTA and CDR2 as FQGNSA. This CDR3 spans 16 amino acids. J gave up 0 bases and V 0 bases, and 5 bases lay outside the gene matches. Sample: PBMCs, taken 15 days after the yellow fever booster vaccination. This clonotype was sampled from a man younger than 40 who received the YFV17D yellow fever vaccine. The rearrangement joins TRBV7-2 to TRBJ2-7; 7 bases line up with TRBD2. In DNA form, the CDR3 reads TGTGCCAGCAGCTTAGCTGGGCGGGGGAGCTCCTACGAGCAGTACTTC. It encodes CASSLAGRGSSYEQYF.